This T cell receptor (beta chain) was observed in a study of shared clonotypes between healthy human individuals. Positively selected for CCR7, the CD45RO-negative cells used as naive CD8 cells excluded terminally differentiated effector memory CD45RA+ cells. The protocol was immunoSEQ multiplex PCR, while the TCRdb copy is restricted to in-frame clones and leaves out a portion. The sample includes roughly 2,000,000 clones, just under 95% of them seen just once. This clonotype was sampled from a man aged 18-30 years in good health. Specimen: naive CD8+ T cells sorted from blood.

The CDR3 region is CASSEWSAAGQETQYF. The CDR3 DNA is TGTGCCAGCAGTGAATGGTCGGCAGCTGGTCAAGAGACCCAGTACTTC. The rearrangement joins TRBV2 to TRBJ2-5; D is unresolved. Looked up from germline, CDR1 is SNHLY and CDR2 is FYNNEI. The CDR3 runs to 16 residues. V lost 2 bases, J lost 2 bases, and 15 bases lay in between.